The rows below give T cell receptor beta chains drawn from one sample of a study of T cells expressing NK-cell markers. TCRdb reprocessed the 5' RACE reads, keeping one entry per CDR3 protein, no DNA. The listing records 350,000 to 400,000 distinct CDR3 sequences. Sequencing was performed on blood T cells: a sorted CD56 or NKG2C T cell subset, CD4+ or CD8+ T cells, or bulk PBMC T cells (not recorded which). These receptors were taken from a woman in her fifties or sixties in good health. Both conserved end residues are part of each CDR3. Each record gives: V gene, J gene, CDR3 protein.

TRBV27	TRBJ2-1	CASSLLGSSNEQFF
TRBV7-8	TRBJ2-1	CASSLVLTSGRANVQFF
TRBV15	TRBJ2-5	CATSRAGRKQETQYF
TRBV7-9	TRBJ2-1	CASSPPGLGSYNEQFF
TRBV6-5	TRBJ1-1	CASSYSNQGDAFF
TRBV5-5	TRBJ2-3	CASSLGTGGGTDTQYF
TRBV10-2	TRBJ1-2	CASRGRKDLINYGYTF
TRBV12-3/TRBV12-4	TRBJ1-2	CASSLGPHSGYTF
TRBV27	TRBJ2-7	CASSGTSGRAGEQYF
TRBV27	TRBJ2-1	CASSFEREGRRVNNEQFF
TRBV29-1	TRBJ2-1	CSVVPATWLDEQFF
TRBV6-1	TRBJ1-1	CASSGRSRGDEAFF
TRBV29-1	TRBJ1-1	CSVATGSLRTEAFF
TRBV24-1	TRBJ2-1	CATSDSTGSREFNEQFF
TRBV5-1	TRBJ2-4	CASSLGVAGNIQYF
TRBV5-1	TRBJ2-1	CASSLYVSASYNEQFF
TRBV10-1	TRBJ2-6	CASSESENHNVLTF
TRBV29-1	TRBJ2-5	CSVRPNRLETQYF
TRBV4-1	TRBJ2-4	CASSQLLAKNIQYF
TRBV6-1	TRBJ1-2	CASSVGYYGYTF
TRBV7-6	TRBJ2-1	CASSVTSYNEQFF
TRBV5-1	TRBJ1-2	CASSPRAGSGYTF
TRBV7-2	TRBJ2-1	CASSFGRANPSEQFF
TRBV23-1	TRBJ1-1	CASSPRGRGQAFF
TRBV15	TRBJ2-7	CATSRGGEGYEQYF
TRBV12-5	TRBJ2-7	CASGLVMRGLAGSSSYEQYF
TRBV7-2	TRBJ2-3	CASSRGQRGHRGGQYF
TRBV5-1	TRBJ1-1	CASSPTTGLMNTEAFF
TRBV5-6	TRBJ2-7	CASSFRGAQYF
TRBV29-1	TRBJ2-5	CSVGGGSQETQYF
TRBV9	TRBJ2-1	CASSGVTNEQFF
TRBV24-1	TRBJ2-1	CATRDRVGNEQFF
TRBV7-3	TRBJ2-5	CASSLIRDRQETQYF
TRBV11-3	TRBJ1-3	CASSYGVSGNTIYF
TRBV6-6	TRBJ2-7	CASSYSQEGEQYF
TRBV5-1	TRBJ2-1	CASSLVFSSDEQFF
TRBV7-7	TRBJ2-2	CASSSAGDRSTGELFF
TRBV11-2	TRBJ2-1	CASSLGRSGEQFF
TRBV18	TRBJ1-1	CASSIDLNTEAFF
TRBV29-1	TRBJ2-1	CSASGRGNEQFF
TRBV29-1	TRBJ2-5	CSVEVGLAGDGETQYF
TRBV5-1	TRBJ2-1	CASSLEDGYNEQFF
TRBV12-3/TRBV12-4	TRBJ2-4	CASRGTAGKNIQYF
TRBV6-1	TRBJ2-3	CASGQGIDTQYF
TRBV4-2	TRBJ2-2	CASSQDRSGSENTGELFF
TRBV11-2	TRBJ1-6	CASSPLTGSGSPLHF
TRBV10-2	TRBJ2-1	CASSNHRLGDPGDNEQFF
TRBV5-1	TRBJ2-7	CASSGSRGAGGPYEQYF
TRBV7-9	TRBJ2-7	CASSLGNGGNEQYF
TRBV29-1	TRBJ2-1	CSWTSKAYNEQFF